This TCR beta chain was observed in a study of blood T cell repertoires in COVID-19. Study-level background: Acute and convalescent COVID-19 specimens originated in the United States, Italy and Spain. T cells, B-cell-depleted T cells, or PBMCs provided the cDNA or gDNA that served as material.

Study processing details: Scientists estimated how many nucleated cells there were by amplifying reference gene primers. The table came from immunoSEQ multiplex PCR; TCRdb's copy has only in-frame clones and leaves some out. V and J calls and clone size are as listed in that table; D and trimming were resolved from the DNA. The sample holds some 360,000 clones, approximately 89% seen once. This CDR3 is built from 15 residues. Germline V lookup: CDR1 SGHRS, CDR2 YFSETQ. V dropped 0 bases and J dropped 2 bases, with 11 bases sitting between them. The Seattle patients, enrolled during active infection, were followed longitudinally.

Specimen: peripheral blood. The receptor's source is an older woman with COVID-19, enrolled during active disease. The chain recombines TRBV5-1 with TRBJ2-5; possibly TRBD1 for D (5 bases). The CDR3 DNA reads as TGCGCCAGCAGCTTGGCGGTTGGACAACAAGAGACCCAGTACTTC. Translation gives CASSLAVGQQETQYF.